This T cell receptor (beta chain) stems from a study of cytomegalovirus exposure and HLA in healthy donors. The PCR was carried out with 60 Vbeta primers and 13 Jbeta primers. Sequencing used immunoSEQ multiplex PCR; TCRdb keeps in-frame clones, though not all of them. The table lists some 200,000 clones, around three quarters of them singletons. This clone has more than one count but fewer than ten. CDR3 length: 14 amino acids. CDR1 is SGHRS, CDR2 YFSETQ, per germline. Trimming took off 1 base at V and 0 bases at J, with 7 bases between the two ends. Each donor's status was that of a healthy bone marrow donor.

V is TRBV5-1 and J is TRBJ1-1; no firm D call. The origin of this receptor is a woman aged 25 to 39 in good health and CMV-seropositive. Sequencing was done on a sample of PBMCs. CDR3 loop: CASSLNIMNTEAFF. CDR3 nucleotides: TGCGCCAGCAGCTTGAACATAATGAACACTGAAGCTTTCTTT.